This T cell receptor beta chain was recovered during a study of vaccination and CD4 T cells after COVID-19. Study overall: Overlapping spike peptides from SARS-CoV-2, HCoV-NL63, HCoV-OC43 and HCoV-229E served to stimulate the cells.

With regard to this clonotype: Antigen: not known.

The germline V gene has CDR1 KGHDR and CDR2 SFDVKD. This CDR3 is built from 13 residues. V lost 5 bases and J lost 5, with 11 bases in between. The study sequenced cultured CD4+ T cell DNA using the Oncomine TCR Beta short-read assay. TCRdb processed the PCR reads anew with MiXCR; each CDR3 protein has one entry. The sample shows about 27,000 distinct CDR3 sequences, around 64% of them seen only once. Noted treatment: 10-day PBMC culture with coronavirus spike peptide pools or control peptides (ViraFEST assay). Under the ViraFEST approach, antigen-specific T cells were expanded with peptide pools and TCRs subsequently sequenced. Negative selection was the method that isolated CD4+ T cells after around 10 days of culture.

The sample was CD4+ T cells from blood, cultured in vitro, taken after SARS-CoV-2 vaccination. The clonotype was recovered from a human donor who received a COVID-19 vaccine. The chain combines TRBV24-1 with TRBJ2-5; D is undetermined. CDR3 protein: CATSAWAGETQYF. In nucleotides, the CDR3 is TGTGCCACCAGTGCGTGGGCTGGGGAGACCCAGTACTTC.